These 7 T cell receptor beta chains originate from one sample sequenced in a study of blood T cell repertoires in COVID-19. Profiled with immunoSEQ multiplex PCR; TCRdb holds only in-frame clones, not every one. The sample shows 120,000 or so clones, around 63% of them seen only once. The sample was peripheral blood. All receptors derive from an older woman with acute or convalescent COVID-19.

V and J are TRBV19 and TRBJ1-5, with D possibly being TRBD1 (5 bases). CDR3 length equals 12 residues. V lost 7 bases and J 3 bases, leaving 7 bases between the germline ends. Germline V gives CDR1 LNHDA, CDR2 SQIVND (reference sequence). CDR3: CASTDNNQPQHF. The DNA for the CDR3 is TGTGCCAGTACGGACAACAATCAGCCCCAGCATTTT. The whole variable domain, filled in from reference TRBV19 and TRBJ1-5, reads DGGITQSPKYLFRKEGQNVTLSCEQNLNHDAMYWYRQDPGQGLRLIYYSQIVNDFQKGDIAEGYSVSREKKESFPLTVTSAQKNPTAFYLCASTDNNQPQHFGDGTRLSIL.

This clone was detected a few times. This chain links TRBV7-2 with TRBJ1-5; 8 nucleotides agree with TRBD1. Germline CDR1 and CDR2: SGHTA and FQGNSA. V shed 8 bases and J 2 bases; nucleotides not matched to a gene: 2. This CDR3 region has 13 residues. The CDR3 reads CASGTGGNQPQHF. CDR3 nucleotides: TGTGCCAGCGGGACAGGTGGCAATCAGCCCCAGCATTTT.

The CDR3 sequence: CASSQGRRQLFGQPQHF. Here the CDR3 DNA reads TGTGCCAGCAGCCAAGGTAGGAGACAGCTGTTTGGTCAGCCCCAGCATTTT. The chain joins TRBV4-2 to TRBJ1-5, with a tentative D call TRBD1 (5 bases). V shed 1 base and J shed 6 bases, with 19 bases lying between them. Germline CDR1 reads LGHNA; CDR2 reads YNFKEQ. The CDR3 totals 17 residues.

This clone appeared a single time. The rearrangement links TRBV13 to TRBJ2-4; possible D gene TRBD2, 5 bases. V lost 5 bases and J 0 bases, leaving 11 bases between the germline ends. Germline loops: CDR1 PRHDT, CDR2 FYEKMQ (reference sequence). The CDR3 is made up of 15 amino acids. The CDR3 DNA is TGTGCCAGCAGCCATAGCGAAGGAGCCAAAAACATTCAGTACTTC. Translated: CASSHSEGAKNIQYF.

This clone was found once. This rearrangement joins TRBV5-1 to TRBJ2-2; perhaps TRBD2 as D (6 bases). V lost 7 bases, J lost 7 bases, and 17 bases lay in between. The V gene's germline CDR1 is SGHRS and CDR2 YFSETQ. The CDR3 length is 14 residues. The CDR3 is CASHLGGILGELFF. CDR3 sequence (DNA): TGCGCCAGCCACCTTGGAGGGATCCTCGGGGAGCTGTTTTTT. The full variable domain, its missing parts supplied by reference TRBV5-1 and TRBJ2-2, is KAGVTQTPRYLIKTRGQQVTLSCSPISGHRSVSWYQQTPGQGLQFLFEYFSETQRNKGNFPGRFSGRQFSNSRSEMNVSTLELGDSALYLCASHLGGILGELFFGEGSRLTVL.

This clone has a handful of counts. V usage is TRBV6-5 and J usage is TRBJ1-3; D gene unclear. The CDR3 length is 14 residues. In germline, CDR1 is MNHEY, CDR2 SVGAGI. Deletions cut 8 bases from V and 0 bases from J, with 11 bases between. The CDR3 DNA reads TGTGCCAGCCGCCGACTCCTCTCTGGAAACACCATATATTTT. It encodes CASRRLLSGNTIYF.

The genes are TRBV24-1 and TRBJ1-5, with D maybe TRBD1 (6 bases). The length of the CDR3 is 16 residues. Germline assignment: CDR1 KGHDR and CDR2 SFDVKD. V was shortened by 11 bases and J by 5 bases, with 24 bases between the two germline ends. CDR3 nucleotides: TGTGCCAACAAACCCACACCCGGGGACATCTATCAGCCCCAGCATTTT. This sequence encodes CANKPTPGDIYQPQHF.